This T cell receptor beta chain originates from a study of shared clonotypes between healthy human individuals. As for the study in general: A couple of female and a few male donors aged 18 to 49 were enrolled. The study, taken as a whole, reports: Larger estimated richness was generally seen in naive subsets than in memory subsets.

At deep level, the assay was performed. The data were produced by immunoSEQ multiplex PCR, yet TCRdb's version contains in-frame clones alone and is incomplete. The data contain roughly 2.5 million clones, around nine tenths of them singletons. Trimming took off 6 bases at V and 3 bases at J, with 4 bases between the two ends. This CDR3 spans 11 amino acids. Germline V gives CDR1 SEHNR, CDR2 FQNEAQ (reference sequence). Of note for this clone: The target antigen is unknown. This same CDR3 is encoded by further DNA sequences in the sample.

Sequences were obtained from naive CD4+ T cells sorted from blood. Subset of the sample: CD45RA+ positively selected. The V and J genes are TRBV7-9 and TRBJ2-3; no definite D call. This clonotype was sampled from a man between 18 and 29 years old in good health. The CDR3 DNA sequence: TGTGCCAGCAGTTCAACAGATACGCAGTATTTT. It codes for CASSSTDTQYF.